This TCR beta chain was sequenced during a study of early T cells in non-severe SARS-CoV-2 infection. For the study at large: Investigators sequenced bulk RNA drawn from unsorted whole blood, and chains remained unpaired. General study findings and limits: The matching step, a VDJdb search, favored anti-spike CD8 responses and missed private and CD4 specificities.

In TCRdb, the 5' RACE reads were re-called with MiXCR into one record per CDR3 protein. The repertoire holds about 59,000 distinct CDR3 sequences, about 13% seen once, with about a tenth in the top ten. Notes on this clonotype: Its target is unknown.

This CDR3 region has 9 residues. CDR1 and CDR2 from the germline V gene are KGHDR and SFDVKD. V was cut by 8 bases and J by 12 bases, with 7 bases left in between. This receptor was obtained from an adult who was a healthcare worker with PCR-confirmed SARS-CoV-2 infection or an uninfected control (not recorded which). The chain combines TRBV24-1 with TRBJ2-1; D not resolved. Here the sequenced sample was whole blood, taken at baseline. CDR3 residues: CATNPGQFF. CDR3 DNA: TGTGCCACCAATCCCGGGCAGTTCTTC.